These T cell receptor beta chains were read from a single sample in a study of T cell responses to AZD1222 COVID-19 vaccine. The assay was immunoSEQ multiplex PCR, and TCRdb's table has in-frame clones only and misses some. The sample contains around 99,000 clones, roughly nine tenths of which appear only once. This material consisted of peripheral blood, taken on day 0 of AZD1222 vaccination. These receptors originate from an adult in good health. Both conserved end residues are part of each CDR3.

CASRGTGAGNTIYF TRBJ1-3 TRBV21-1
CASSAGTSGLDTQYF TRBJ2-3 TRBV5-1
CASSLAVGGTQHF TRBJ1-5 TRBV12-3/TRBV12-4
CAWSVPSGGTSSYNEQFF TRBJ2-1 TRBV30
CASSLGSGNTIYF TRBJ1-3 TRBV7-3
CAPLDSPSRRYGYTF TRBJ1-2 TRBV21-1
CATSDLQGRVHEQYF TRBJ2-7 TRBV24-1
CAISETLAKNIQYF TRBJ2-4 TRBV10-3
CASRTSGGSEQYF TRBJ2-7 TRBV12-3/TRBV12-4
CAWGTGRVSAEAFF TRBJ1-1 TRBV30
CASSQGQANSPLHF TRBJ1-6 TRBV3-1/TRBV3-2
CASSVDVGIGNTEAFF TRBJ1-1 TRBV7-2
CASSPPGVNSNQPQHF TRBJ1-5 TRBV18
CASSQQGIGNQPQHF TRBJ1-5 TRBV18
CASSWGTGGFPRELFF TRBJ2-2 TRBV5-6
CASRGTGEVEQYF TRBJ2-7 TRBV27
CASSLLAGGGNEQFF TRBJ2-1 TRBV19
CASTPRRGELANYGYTF TRBJ1-2 TRBV18
CASSPGLAGGASEQFF TRBJ2-1 TRBV11-3
CASSERQTINQPQHF TRBJ1-5 TRBV2
CASSLPGQPLSYGYTF TRBJ1-2 TRBV28
CASRGSHDGKNIQYF TRBJ2-4 TRBV19
CASSWWSTGGTDTQYF TRBJ2-3 TRBV5-1
CASSPVNSPLHF TRBJ1-6 TRBV6-6
CASSWDRGARTPQHF TRBJ1-5 TRBV6-6
CASSPALGAGGLLRSGANVLTF TRBJ2-6 TRBV9
CASSLGTALNQPQHF TRBJ1-5 TRBV7-2
CASSQAASGSTANNEQFF TRBJ2-1 TRBV4-1
CASSLEFSGIGHTDTQYF TRBJ2-3 TRBV7-6
CASSPGGSGEETQYF TRBJ2-5 TRBV18
CASSFQTYREETQYF TRBJ2-5 TRBV7-9
CAWSGGGGNQPQHF TRBJ1-5 TRBV30
CASSVTPSGGHYEQYF TRBJ2-7 TRBV9
CASSTRTSISTQYF TRBJ2-3 TRBV9
CAISARGDFAGELFF TRBJ2-2 TRBV10-3
CASSKVKVIYSNQPQHF TRBJ1-5 TRBV21-1
CAISESAGNTGELFF TRBJ2-2 TRBV10-3
CASSTRLLADTQYF TRBJ2-3 TRBV2
CASSLGGGLLAQETQYF TRBJ2-5 TRBV5-4
CASSLLQGTHEQYF TRBJ2-7 TRBV6-5